The 22 T cell receptor beta chains given below trace back to one sample, sequenced in a study of regulatory T cells in long-lasting Graves disease. Described time point: persistent/refractory GD, antithyroid drugs over 5 years with positive TRAb. The TCR library was made from RNA that had been extracted from PBMCs in TRIzol. Assembly of TCR beta libraries relied on iRepertoire HTBI primers together with Arm-PCR of CDR3 regions. From the multiplex PCR reads, TCRdb called clonotypes with MiXCR, one entry per CDR3 protein. The sample holds more than 350,000 distinct CDR3 sequences; around 20% are singletons and the top ten take roughly 13%. Sequences were derived from peripheral blood mononuclear cells (PBMCs), sampled when the disease was refractory, from a patient treated with antithyroid drugs. The receptors here all came from a female donor with Graves disease.

The CDR3 region has the DNA TGCGCCAGCAGCCAATATTCCGACCCCTCCTACGAGCAGTACTTC. It specifies CASSQYSDPSYEQYF. J is TRBJ2-7 and V is TRBV4-1; D gene ambiguous. V was clipped by 2 bases and J by 0 bases, with 11 bases between them. CDR1 and CDR2 from the germline V gene are MGHRA and YSYEKL. CDR3 length: 15 amino acids.

This clonotype showed up many times. The CDR3 reads CASAMGQGIETQYF. In nucleotides, the CDR3 is TGTGCCAGCGCCATGGGACAGGGGATAGAGACCCAGTACTTC. The chain couples TRBV28 to TRBJ2-5; 10 bases are shared with TRBD1. There are 14 residues in the CDR3. The ends lost 8 bases at V and 4 bases at J; junction bases unmatched: 7. Germline CDR1 MDHEN, CDR2 SYDVKM.

The gene calls are TRBV14 and TRBJ2-2, with D possibly TRBD1 on 6 matching bases. Trimming removed 2 bases at V and 5 bases at J, with 18 bases between. The germline gives CDR1 SGHDN, CDR2 FVKESK. The CDR3 runs 17 residues. The CDR3: CASSQTGQAMSTGELFF. CDR3 in DNA: TGTGCCAGCAGCCAAACGGGACAAGCAATGAGTACCGGGGAGCTGTTTTTT. The variable domain in full, with the rest retrieved from reference TRBV14 and TRBJ2-2, is EAGVTQFPSHSVIEKGQTVTLRCDPISGHDNLYWYRRVMGKEIKFLLHFVKESKQDESGMPNNRFLAERTGGTYSTLKVQPAELEDSGVYFCASSQTGQAMSTGELFFGEGSRLTVL.

The chain employs TRBV19 and TRBJ1-1, with 11 bases matching TRBD1. The CDR3 is made up of 16 amino acids. Germline assignment: CDR1 LNHDA and CDR2 SQIVND (reference sequence). Trimming cost V 5 bases and J 3 bases; bases outside gene matches: 8. As DNA, the CDR3 is TGTGCCAGTAGTCGAGGCCCGGACAGGGGGCACACTGAAGCTTTCTTT. Translation: CASSRGPDRGHTEAFF.

This clonotype has a count of ten or more. V is TRBV12-3 or TRBV12-4 and J is TRBJ2-7; D possibly matches TRBD1 or TRBD2 (5 bases each). CDR3 size: 15 residues. V gave up 4 bases and J gave up 5 bases, with 18 bases separating them. The CDR3: CASSSTDWGIDEQYF. DNA of the CDR3: TGTGCCAGCAGTTCCACAGACTGGGGGATCGACGAGCAGTACTTC.

Only a few counts were recorded for this clonotype. The genes are TRBV7-9 and TRBJ1-6; the D is unclear. Germline CDR1 reads SEHNR; CDR2 reads FQNEAQ (reference sequence). With 1 base removed from V and 7 bases from J, the gap between germline ends came to 14 bases. The CDR3 has 16 residues. This chain's CDR3 is CASSLGRTSTNSPLHF. CDR3 in DNA: TGTGCCAGCAGCTTAGGCCGGACTTCTACCAATTCACCCCTCCACTTT.

This clonotype was seen a handful of times. The rearrangement joins TRBV11-1 to TRBJ2-7; TRBD1 agrees at 9 bases. Germline V gene data show CDR1 as SGHAT and CDR2 as FQDESV (reference sequence). The V and J ends lost 5 bases and 0 bases, in that order; junction bases with no gene match: 5. This CDR3 comprises 15 residues. Written as DNA, the CDR3 is TGTGCCAGCAGCCCCACAGGGGGCCCCTCCTACGAGCAGTACTTC. It encodes CASSPTGGPSYEQYF. Looking up the rest from reference TRBV11-1 and TRBJ2-7 gives the full variable domain: EAEVAQSPRYKITEKSQAVAFWCDPISGHATLYWYRQILGQGPELLVQFQDESVVDDSQLPKDRFSAERLKGVDSTLKIQPAELGDSAMYLCASSPTGGPSYEQYFGPGTRLTVT.

This clonotype was seen many times. V is TRBV20-1 and J is TRBJ2-2; TRBD1 matches 9 bases. Per germline, CDR1 DFQATT and CDR2 SNEGSKA (reference sequence). The CDR3 runs 16 residues. J lost 0 bases, V lost 5 bases, and 7 bases had no gene match. Here the CDR3 reads CSAPRTGVANTGELFF. The CDR3 DNA sequence: TGCAGTGCTCCTAGGACAGGGGTCGCGAACACCGGGGAGCTGTTTTTT.

Concerning this clonotype: Compared with germline, one end of the junction differs, possibly owing to a read error. V and J are TRBV28 and TRBJ1-1; D ambiguous. The CDR3 has 13 residues. The germline V gene encodes CDR1 MDHEN and CDR2 SYDVKM. In DNA, the CDR3 is TGTGCCAGCAGTAGACCGGACGGCACTGAAGCTTCCTTT. Its translation: CASSRPDGTEASF.

Only a few counts were recorded for this clonotype. This chain uses TRBV19 with TRBJ1-2; 7 bases agree with TRBD1. Trimming cost V 8 bases and J 4 bases; bases outside gene matches: 16. CDR1 and CDR2 from the germline V gene are LNHDA and SQIVND (reference sequence). The CDR3 sequence is 16 residues long. The CDR3 sequence is CASRVRGDSSSYGYTF. In DNA form, the CDR3 reads TGTGCCAGTCGAGTCAGGGGGGACTCCTCATCCTATGGCTACACCTTC.

In its sample, this clonotype was seen many times. V usage is TRBV7-9 and J usage is TRBJ2-5; D is ambiguous. In germline, CDR1 is SEHNR, CDR2 FQNEAQ (reference sequence). CDR3 length: 11 amino acids. The V and J ends lost 11 bases and 5 bases respectively, with 12 bases between them. CDR3 region: CAGSRKETQYF. For the CDR3, the DNA is TGTGCCGGAAGTCGTAAGGAGACCCAGTACTTC. The entire variable domain, with the rest obtained from reference TRBV7-9 and TRBJ2-5, is as follows: DTGVSQNPRHKITKRGQNVTFRCDPISEHNRLYWYRQTLGQGPEFLTYFQNEAQLEKSRLLSDRFSAERPKGSFSTLEIQRTEQGDSAMYLCAGSRKETQYFGPGTRLLVL.

This clonotype turned up a few times. The chain's CDR3 is CASRGDRETQYF. CDR3 bases: TGCGCCAGCAGGGGGGACAGGGAGACCCAGTACTTC. The chain carries TRBV4-1 and TRBJ2-5, with 8 bases matching TRBD1. The CDR3 sequence is 12 residues long. Germline V lookup: CDR1 MGHRA, CDR2 YSYEKL. The V gene end was trimmed by 6 bases and the J gene end by 5 bases; junction bases not matched to a gene: 2.

The table lists this clonotype with many counts. The rearrangement joins TRBV2 to TRBJ2-5, with a weak D call TRBD2 (7 bases). Germline CDR1 and CDR2: SNHLY and FYNNEI. This CDR3 region has 14 residues. Trimming shortened V by 6 bases and J by 5 bases, and 16 bases separated the two germline ends. The CDR3 loop reads CASRRGGQLETQYF. DNA for the CDR3: TGTGCCAGCAGGAGGGGGGGCCAACTCGAGACCCAGTACTTC.

Concerning this clonotype: Possible read error: a much larger clone is one base away. This chain's CDR3 is CASSQDRDYAYTF. The CDR3 DNA sequence: TGTGCCAGCAGCCAAGATCGGGACTATGCCTACACCTTC. The rearrangement links TRBV3-1 to TRBJ1-2, with D possibly being TRBD1 (5 bases). This CDR3 contains 13 residues. Per germline, CDR1 LGHDT and CDR2 YNNKEL (reference sequence).

This clonotype was observed many times. The chain has TRBV20-1 and TRBJ1-5; D remains unclear. The V and J ends lost 0 bases and 2 bases respectively, with 8 bases between them. Germline values: CDR1 DFQATT, CDR2 SNEGSKA (reference sequence). The CDR3 sequence is 14 residues long. The CDR3 protein is CSARDRRGNQPQHF. CDR3 DNA: TGCAGTGCTAGAGATAGGAGGGGCAATCAGCCCCAGCATTTT.

This clonotype was seen at least ten times. The rearrangement joins TRBV7-3 to TRBJ2-7; 8 bases are a match to TRBD2. Germline CDR1 reads SGHTA; CDR2 reads FQGTGA. The CDR3 length is 14 residues. J was trimmed by 1 base and V by 5 bases; bases with no gene match: 4. This CDR3 is CASSETSESYEQYF. The DNA for the CDR3 is TGTGCCAGCAGCGAGACTAGCGAGTCCTACGAGCAGTACTTC.

This clonotype was seen just once. This clone may be a read error of a much larger clone one base away. The V call is TRBV2, the J call TRBJ1-2; possible D gene TRBD1, 6 bases. Germline CDR1 SNHLY, CDR2 FYNNEI. The CDR3 runs to 13 residues. The CDR3 bases are TGTGCCGGCAGTGAACAGGGTCGGGAGGGCTACACCTTC. The encoded protein is CAGSEQGREGYTF.

This clonotype was observed a few times. The genes are TRBV12-3 or TRBV12-4 and TRBJ1-1, with D unresolved. V lost 3 bases to trimming and J lost 7 bases, with 12 bases between them. The length of the CDR3 is 13 residues. CDR3 bases: TGTGCCAGCAGTTTCCGGGGATCGGGTGAAGCTTTCTTT. It yields the protein CASSFRGSGEAFF.

About this clonotype: This could be a read error, since a much larger clone is one nucleotide away. V usage is TRBV20-1 and J usage is TRBJ2-2; 10 bases are shared with TRBD2. The CDR3 consists of 19 residues. The germline V gene has CDR1 DFQATT and CDR2 SNEGSKA (reference sequence). The CDR3 coding sequence is TGCGGTGCTAGAGTCCCCCGGTCAGCGGGAGGGCCGAGAACCGGGGAGCTGTTTTTT. Translated, it gives CGARVPRSAGGPRTGELFF.

V is TRBV6-1 and J is TRBJ2-1; 8 bases match TRBD2. CDR3 size: 15 residues. Germline loops: CDR1 MNHNS, CDR2 SASEGT. V lost 7 bases and J lost 14; bases outside the gene matches: 19. CDR3 sequence reads: CASTQYINGRAGEFF. In nucleotides, the CDR3 is TGTGCCAGCACCCAATATATAAACGGGAGGGCCGGTGAGTTCTTC.

The gene calls are TRBV20-1 and TRBJ1-1; 8 bases fit TRBD1. Looked up from germline, CDR1 is DFQATT and CDR2 is SNEGSKA (reference sequence). The length of the CDR3 is 18 residues. V trimming: 6 bases; J trimming: 0 bases; junction bases outside the gene matches: 18. CDR3 sequence reads: CSAPDPRTGHPMNTEAFF. CDR3 nucleotide sequence: TGCAGTGCGCCCGACCCCCGGACAGGGCACCCTATGAACACTGAAGCTTTCTTT.

Notes on this clonotype: A far larger clone is off by one base, so a read error is likely. The chain couples TRBV28 to TRBJ2-7, with no clear D. CDR1 and CDR2 from the germline V gene are MDHEN and SYDVKM. Trimming cost V 3 bases and J 12 bases, with 21 bases left between them. The CDR3 extends over 14 amino acids. The CDR3 loop reads CASSFRSGLETRYF. CDR3 in DNA: TGTGCCAGCAGTTTTAGGTCAGGCCTAGAGACCCGGTACTTC.